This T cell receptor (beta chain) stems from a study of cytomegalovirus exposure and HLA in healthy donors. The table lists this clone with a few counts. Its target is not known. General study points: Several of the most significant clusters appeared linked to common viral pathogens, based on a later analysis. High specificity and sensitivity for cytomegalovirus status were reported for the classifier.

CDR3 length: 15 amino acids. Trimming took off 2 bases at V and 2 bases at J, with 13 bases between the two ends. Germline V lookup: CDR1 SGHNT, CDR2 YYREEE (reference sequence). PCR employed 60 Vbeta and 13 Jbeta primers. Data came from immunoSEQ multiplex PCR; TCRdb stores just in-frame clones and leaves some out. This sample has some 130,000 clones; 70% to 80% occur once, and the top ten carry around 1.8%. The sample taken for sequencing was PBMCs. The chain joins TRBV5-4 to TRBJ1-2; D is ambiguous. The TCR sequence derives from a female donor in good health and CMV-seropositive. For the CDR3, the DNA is TGTGCCAGCAGCTTAAGAGGCGGAGGGAACTATGGCTACACCTTC. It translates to CASSLRGGGNYGYTF.